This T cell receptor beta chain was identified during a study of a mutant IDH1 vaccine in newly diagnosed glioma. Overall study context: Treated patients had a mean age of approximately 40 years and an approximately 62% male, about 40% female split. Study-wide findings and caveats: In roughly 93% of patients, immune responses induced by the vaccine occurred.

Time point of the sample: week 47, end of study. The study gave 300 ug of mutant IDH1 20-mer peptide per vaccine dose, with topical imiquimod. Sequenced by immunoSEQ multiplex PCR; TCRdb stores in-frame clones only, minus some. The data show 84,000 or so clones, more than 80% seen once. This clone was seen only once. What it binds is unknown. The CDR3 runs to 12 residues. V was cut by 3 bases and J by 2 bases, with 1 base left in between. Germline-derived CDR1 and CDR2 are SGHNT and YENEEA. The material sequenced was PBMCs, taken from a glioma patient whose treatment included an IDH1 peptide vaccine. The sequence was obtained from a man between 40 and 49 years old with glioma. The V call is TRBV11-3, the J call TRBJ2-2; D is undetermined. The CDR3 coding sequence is TGTGCCAGCAGCTTTAACACCGGGGAGCTGTTTTTT. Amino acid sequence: CASSFNTGELFF.